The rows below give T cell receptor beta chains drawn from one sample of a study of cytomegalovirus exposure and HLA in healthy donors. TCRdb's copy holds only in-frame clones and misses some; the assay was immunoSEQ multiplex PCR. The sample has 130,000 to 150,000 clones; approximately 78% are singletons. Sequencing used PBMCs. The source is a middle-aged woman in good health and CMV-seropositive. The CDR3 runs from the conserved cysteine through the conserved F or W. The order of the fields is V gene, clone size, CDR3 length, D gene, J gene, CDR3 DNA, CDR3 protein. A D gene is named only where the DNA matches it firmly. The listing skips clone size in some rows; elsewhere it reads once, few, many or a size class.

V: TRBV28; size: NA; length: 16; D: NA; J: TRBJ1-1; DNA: TGTGCCAGCAGTGCCCTGATGGGGCAATTGAACACTGAAGCTTTCTTT; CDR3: CASSALMGQLNTEAFF
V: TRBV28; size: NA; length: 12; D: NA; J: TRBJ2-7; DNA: TGTGCCAGCAGTCAGGCCGGGACAGAGCAGTACTTC; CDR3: CASSQAGTEQYF
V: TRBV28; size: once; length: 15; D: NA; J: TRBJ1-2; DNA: TGTGCCAGCAGCCTAAGGCCAGGTCTTAACTATGGCTACACCTTC; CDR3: CASSLRPGLNYGYTF
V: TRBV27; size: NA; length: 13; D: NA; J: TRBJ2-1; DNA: TGTGCCAGCAGTTTATCAACATTCAATGAGCAGTTCTTC; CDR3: CASSLSTFNEQFF
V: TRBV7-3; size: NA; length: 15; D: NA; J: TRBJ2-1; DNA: TGTGCCAGCAGCGTGAGTGGGGGGGCGGGGAATGAGCAGTTCTTC; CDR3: CASSVSGGAGNEQFF
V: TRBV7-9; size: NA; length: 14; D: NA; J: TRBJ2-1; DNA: TGTGCCAGCAGACCCATGAGCTCCTACAATGAGCAGTTCTTC; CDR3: CASRPMSSYNEQFF
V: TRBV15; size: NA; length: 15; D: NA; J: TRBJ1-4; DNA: TGTGCCACCAGCAGAGACCCCCAGCAGGGGGAAAAACTGTTTTTT; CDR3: CATSRDPQQGEKLFF
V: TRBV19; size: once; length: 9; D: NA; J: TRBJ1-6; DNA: TGTGCCAGTGGCTCACCCCTCCACTTT; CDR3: CASGSPLHF
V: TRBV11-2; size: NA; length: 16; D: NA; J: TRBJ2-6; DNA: TGTGCCAGCAGCCTCGTAAGCGTCCCCGGGGCCAACGTCCTGACTTTC; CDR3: CASSLVSVPGANVLTF
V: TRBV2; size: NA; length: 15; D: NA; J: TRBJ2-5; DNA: TGTGCCAGCAGTAAACAGGGCCTCGCCCAAGAGACCCAGTACTTC; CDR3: CASSKQGLAQETQYF